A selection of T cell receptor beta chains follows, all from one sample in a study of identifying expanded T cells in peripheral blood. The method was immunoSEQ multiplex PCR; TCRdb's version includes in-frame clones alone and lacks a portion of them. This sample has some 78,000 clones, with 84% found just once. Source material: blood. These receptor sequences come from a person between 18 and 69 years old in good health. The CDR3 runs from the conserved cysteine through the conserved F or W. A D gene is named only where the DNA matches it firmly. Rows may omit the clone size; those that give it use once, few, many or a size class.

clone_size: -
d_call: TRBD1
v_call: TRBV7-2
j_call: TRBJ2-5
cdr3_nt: TGTGCCAGCAGCTTAGAGGCAGGGGGCAGAGAGACCCAGTACTTC
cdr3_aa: CASSLEAGGRETQYF

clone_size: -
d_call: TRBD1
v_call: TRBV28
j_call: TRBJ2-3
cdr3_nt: TGTGCCAGCAGCATAAACCGCTCAGGGGGCAAAACAGATACGCAGTATTTT
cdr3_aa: CASSINRSGGKTDTQYF

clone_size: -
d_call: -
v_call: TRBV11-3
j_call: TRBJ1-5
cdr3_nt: TGTGCCAGCAGCTTAGATATGGACAGTAATCAGCCCCAGCATTTT
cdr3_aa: CASSLDMDSNQPQHF

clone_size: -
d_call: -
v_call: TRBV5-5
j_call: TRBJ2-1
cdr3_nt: TGTGCCAGCAGCTTTAGAGGGGGTGAGGCCAATGAGCAGTTCTTC
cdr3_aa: CASSFRGGEANEQFF

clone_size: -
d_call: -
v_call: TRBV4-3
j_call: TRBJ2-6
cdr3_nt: TGCGCCAGCAGCCAAGATAGGGCCCTTTCTGGGGCCAACGTCCTGACTTTC
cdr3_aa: CASSQDRALSGANVLTF

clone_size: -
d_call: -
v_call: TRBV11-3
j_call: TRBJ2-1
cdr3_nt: TGTGCCAGCAGCTTATTTGGGCTAGACAATGAGCAGTTCTTC
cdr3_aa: CASSLFGLDNEQFF

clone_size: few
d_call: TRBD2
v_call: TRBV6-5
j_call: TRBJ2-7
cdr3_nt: TGTGCCAGCAGTCCGGATAGCGGGAGGGCCTACGAGCAGTACTTC
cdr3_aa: CASSPDSGRAYEQYF

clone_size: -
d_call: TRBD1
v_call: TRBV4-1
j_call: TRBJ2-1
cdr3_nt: TGCGCCAGCAGCCAAGCTTTGAACAGGGGTTTGAAGGGTGAGCAGTTCTTC
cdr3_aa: CASSQALNRGLKGEQFF

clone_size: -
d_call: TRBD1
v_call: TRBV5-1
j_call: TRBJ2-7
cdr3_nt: TGCGCCAGCAGCAAAAGGACAGGAGACGACTACGAGCAGTACTTC
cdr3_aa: CASSKRTGDDYEQYF

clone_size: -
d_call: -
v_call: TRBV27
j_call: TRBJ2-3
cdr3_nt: TGTGCCAGCAGCTCAGGGTACGGATTAAGCACAGATACGCAGTATTTT
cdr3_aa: CASSSGYGLSTDTQYF

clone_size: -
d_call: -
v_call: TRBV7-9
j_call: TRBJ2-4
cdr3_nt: TGTGCCAGCAGCCCCACCGGGGGTAAAGAAGGCATTCAGTACTTC
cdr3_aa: CASSPTGGKEGIQYF

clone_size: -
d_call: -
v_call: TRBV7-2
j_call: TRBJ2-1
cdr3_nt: TGTGCCAGCAGCCAAGGACTGCCCCAGGGCAATGAGCAGTTCTTC
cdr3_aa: CASSQGLPQGNEQFF

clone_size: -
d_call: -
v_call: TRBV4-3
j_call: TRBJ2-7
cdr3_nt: TGCGCCAGCAGCCAAGATACAACTAGAGGCTACGAGCAGTACTTC
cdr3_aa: CASSQDTTRGYEQYF

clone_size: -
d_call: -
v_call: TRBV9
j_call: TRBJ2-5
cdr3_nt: TGTGCCAGCAGCGTAGCCGGGTCTGGGTTCGAGACCCAGTACTTC
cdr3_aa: CASSVAGSGFETQYF

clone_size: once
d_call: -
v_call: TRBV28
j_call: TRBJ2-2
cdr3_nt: TGTGCCAGCTCGGACCCCACTTTTGGCTCCGGGGAGCTGTTTTTT
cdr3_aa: CASSDPTFGSGELFF

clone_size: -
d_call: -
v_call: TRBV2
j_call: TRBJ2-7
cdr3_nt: TGTGCCAGCAGTAACCTGACCTACGAGCAGTACTTC
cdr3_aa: CASSNLTYEQYF

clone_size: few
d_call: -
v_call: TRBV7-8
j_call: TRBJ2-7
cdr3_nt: TGTGCCAGCAGCTTAGGGGACTACGAGCAGTACTTC
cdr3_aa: CASSLGDYEQYF

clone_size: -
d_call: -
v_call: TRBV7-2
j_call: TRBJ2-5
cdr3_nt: TGTGCCAGCAAGGCAGATCAAGAGACCCAGTACTTC
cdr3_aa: CASKADQETQYF

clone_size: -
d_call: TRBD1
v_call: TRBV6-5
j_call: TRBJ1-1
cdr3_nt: TGTGCCAGCAGTTCCGTCGGGACAGGGAGGACTGAAGCTTTCTTT
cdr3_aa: CASSSVGTGRTEAFF

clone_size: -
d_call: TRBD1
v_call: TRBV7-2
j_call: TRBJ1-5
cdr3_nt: TGTGCCAGCAGCTTAACCCAGGGGGCTTTTGGTCAGCCCCAGCATTTT
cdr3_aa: CASSLTQGAFGQPQHF

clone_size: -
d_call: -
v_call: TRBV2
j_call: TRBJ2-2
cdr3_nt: TGTGCCAGCAGTGAAAGCGGCCAGCGGGTAAACACCGGGGAGCTGTTTTTT
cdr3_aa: CASSESGQRVNTGELFF

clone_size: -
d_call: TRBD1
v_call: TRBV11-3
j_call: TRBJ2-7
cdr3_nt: TGTGCCAGCAGCTTGAGAACAGGGGACTACGAGCAGTACTTC
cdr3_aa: CASSLRTGDYEQYF

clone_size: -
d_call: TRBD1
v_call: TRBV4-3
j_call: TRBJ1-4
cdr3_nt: TGCGCCAGCAGCCAAGGCGTCCCGGGACAGGGGTTGCGGGAAAAACTGTTTTTT
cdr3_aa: CASSQGVPGQGLREKLFF

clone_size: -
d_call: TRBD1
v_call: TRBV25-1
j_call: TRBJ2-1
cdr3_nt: TGTGCCAGCAGTGACAGGGGGTCCAATGAGCAGTTCTTC
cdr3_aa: CASSDRGSNEQFF

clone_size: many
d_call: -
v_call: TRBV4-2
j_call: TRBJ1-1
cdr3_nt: TGTGCCAGCAGCCAGGGACGCTCGAACACTGAAGCTTTCTTT
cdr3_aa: CASSQGRSNTEAFF

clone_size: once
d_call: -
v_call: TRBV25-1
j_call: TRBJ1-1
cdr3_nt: TGTGCCAGCAGTGGAGGAGGCCACACTGAAGCTTTCTTT
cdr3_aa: CASSGGGHTEAFF

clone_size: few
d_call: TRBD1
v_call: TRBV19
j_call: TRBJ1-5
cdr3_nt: TGTGCCAGTACTCAGGACAGGGACTTCAGCCAGCCCCAGCATTTT
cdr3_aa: CASTQDRDFSQPQHF

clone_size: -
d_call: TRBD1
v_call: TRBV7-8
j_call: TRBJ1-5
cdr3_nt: TGTGCCAGCAGCCGTAAGGGGACAGGGGGTTACCGGAATCAGCCCCAGCATTTT
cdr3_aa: CASSRKGTGGYRNQPQHF

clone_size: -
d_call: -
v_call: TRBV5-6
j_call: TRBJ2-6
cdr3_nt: TGTGCCAGCAGCTTGGGCATCAGCTCTGGGGCCAACGTCCTGACTTTC
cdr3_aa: CASSLGISSGANVLTF

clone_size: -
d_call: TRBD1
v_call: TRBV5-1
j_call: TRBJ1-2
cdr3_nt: TGCGCCAGCAGCGGAGACGGGACAGGGGGCTTCGGCTACACCTTC
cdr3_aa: CASSGDGTGGFGYTF

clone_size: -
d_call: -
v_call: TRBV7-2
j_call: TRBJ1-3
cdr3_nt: TGTGCCAGCAGTACCGGGACTCCTGGAAACACCATATATTTT
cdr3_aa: CASSTGTPGNTIYF

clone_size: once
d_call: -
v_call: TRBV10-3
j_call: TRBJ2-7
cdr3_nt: TGTGCCATCAGTGAGTCAGGGGAGATGGGCAACGAGCAGTACTTC
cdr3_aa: CAISESGEMGNEQYF

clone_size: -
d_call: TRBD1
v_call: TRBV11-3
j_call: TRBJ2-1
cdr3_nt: TGTGCCAGCAGCACCAGACAGGGGGCCCACAATGAGCAGTTCTTC
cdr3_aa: CASSTRQGAHNEQFF

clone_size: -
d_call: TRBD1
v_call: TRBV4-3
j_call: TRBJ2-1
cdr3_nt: TGCGCCAGCAGCCAACGACAGGGATCCGCTGAGCAGTTCTTC
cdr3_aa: CASSQRQGSAEQFF

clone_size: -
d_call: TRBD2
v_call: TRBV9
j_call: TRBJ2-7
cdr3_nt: TGTGCCAGCAGCGGTAGCGGGATCGAATACGAGCAGTACTTC
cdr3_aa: CASSGSGIEYEQYF

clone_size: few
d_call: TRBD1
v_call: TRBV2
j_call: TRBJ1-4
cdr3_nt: TGTGCCAGCAGTGAACAGGGGGCGTCGGATGAAAAACTGTTTTTT
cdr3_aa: CASSEQGASDEKLFF

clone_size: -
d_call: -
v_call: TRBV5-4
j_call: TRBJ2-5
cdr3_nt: TGTGCCAGCAGCTTGGACCCAGGGCCGCTTGAGACCCAGTACTTC
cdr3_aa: CASSLDPGPLETQYF

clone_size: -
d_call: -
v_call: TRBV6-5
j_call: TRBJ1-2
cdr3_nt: TGTGCCAGCAGTGGCGGGGACGGATTTAACTATGGCTACACCTTC
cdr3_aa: CASSGGDGFNYGYTF

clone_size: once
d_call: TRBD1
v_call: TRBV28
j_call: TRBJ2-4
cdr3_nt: TGTGCCAGCAGTCCCGGGACAGGGGACGGGGTCAAAAACATTCAGTACTTC
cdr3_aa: CASSPGTGDGVKNIQYF

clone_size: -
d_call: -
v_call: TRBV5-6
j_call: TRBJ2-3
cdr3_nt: TGTGCCAGCAGCTTGGCCCCTAAGCTACCCCTTTTGAGCACAGATACGCAGTATTTT
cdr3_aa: CASSLAPKLPLLSTDTQYF

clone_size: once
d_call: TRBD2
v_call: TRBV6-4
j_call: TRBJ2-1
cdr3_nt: TGTGCCAGCAGTGTAGGTAGCGGGAAATACAATGAGCAGTTCTTC
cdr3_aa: CASSVGSGKYNEQFF

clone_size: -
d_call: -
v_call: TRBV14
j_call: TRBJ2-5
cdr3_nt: TGTGCCAGCAGCCAAGTGGAGACCCAGTACTTC
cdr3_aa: CASSQVETQYF

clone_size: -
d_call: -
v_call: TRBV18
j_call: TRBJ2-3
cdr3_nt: TGTGCCAGCTCACCACCCAGGGTTGGAGATACGCAGTATTTT
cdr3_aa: CASSPPRVGDTQYF

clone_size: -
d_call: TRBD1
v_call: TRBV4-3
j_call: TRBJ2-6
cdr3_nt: TGCGCCAGCAGCCACGACAGGGCTTCTGGGGCCAACGTCCTGACTTTC
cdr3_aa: CASSHDRASGANVLTF

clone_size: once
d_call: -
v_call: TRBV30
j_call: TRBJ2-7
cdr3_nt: TGTGCCTGGAGTCCCTTCGAGCTCTCCTACGAGCAGTACTTC
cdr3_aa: CAWSPFELSYEQYF

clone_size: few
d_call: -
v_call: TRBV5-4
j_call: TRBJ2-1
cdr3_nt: TGTGCCAGCAGCTTGGAGGGGGGACCAGGGGACAATGAGCAGTTCTTC
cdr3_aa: CASSLEGGPGDNEQFF

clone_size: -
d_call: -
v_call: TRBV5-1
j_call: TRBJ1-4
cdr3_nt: TGCGCCAGCAGCCTATCCGGACCCCCTGATGAAAAACTGTTTTTT
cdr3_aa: CASSLSGPPDEKLFF

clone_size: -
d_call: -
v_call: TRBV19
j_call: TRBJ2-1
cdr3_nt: TGTGCCAGTCTGGGCTACAATGAGCAGTTCTTC
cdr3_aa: CASLGYNEQFF

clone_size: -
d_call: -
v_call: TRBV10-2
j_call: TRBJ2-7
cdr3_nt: TGCGCCAGCACCTGGGACCACGAGCAGTACTTC
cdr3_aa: CASTWDHEQYF

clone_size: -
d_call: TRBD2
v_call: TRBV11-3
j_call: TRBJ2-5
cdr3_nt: TGTGCCAGCAGCCAAGGCGGGAGCGGTCAAGAGACCCAGTACTTC
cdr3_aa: CASSQGGSGQETQYF

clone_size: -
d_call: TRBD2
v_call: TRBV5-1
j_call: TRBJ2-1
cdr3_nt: TGCGCCAGCACGATCGGGGGGACGACGTACAATGAGCAGTTCTTC
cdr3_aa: CASTIGGTTYNEQFF

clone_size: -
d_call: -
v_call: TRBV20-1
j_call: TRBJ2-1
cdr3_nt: TGCAGTGCTATATACAATGAGCAGTTCTTC
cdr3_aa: CSAIYNEQFF

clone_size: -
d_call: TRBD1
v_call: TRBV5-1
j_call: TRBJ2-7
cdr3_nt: TGCGCCAGCAGGCCCCTTAATGCCCAGGGGGCAAGCTCCTACGAGCAGTACTTC
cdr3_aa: CASRPLNAQGASSYEQYF

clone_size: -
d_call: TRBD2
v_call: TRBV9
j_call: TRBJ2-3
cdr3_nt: TGTGCCAGCAGCGACCTAGCGGGAGAGGGGACAGATACGCAGTATTTT
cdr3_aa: CASSDLAGEGTDTQYF